Shown below are 14 T cell receptor beta chains from a single sample sequenced in a study of T cells after yellow fever vaccination. One entry per CDR3 protein, called by TCRdb with MiXCR from the 5' RACE reads. The repertoire includes 45,000 to 60,000 distinct CDR3 sequences, approximately 5.7% of them detected once, and roughly a third sits in the top ten. Sequencing was performed on PBMCs, either bulk or a sorted T-cell subset (CD4+, CD8+, memory, or dextramer-sorted; not recorded which), taken on the day of the yellow fever booster vaccination. These receptors all stem from a man aged 18 to 29 who received the YFV17D yellow fever vaccine.

The chain joins TRBV6-6 to TRBJ2-3; a possible D gene is TRBD2 (5 bases). With 0 bases removed from V and 2 bases from J, the gap between germline ends came to 18 bases. The germline CDR1 and CDR2 sequences are MNHNY and SVGAGI (reference sequence). This CDR3 has 18 amino acids. The CDR3 here is CASSYSILPADPTDTQYF. The CDR3 bases are TGTGCCAGCAGTTACTCGATCCTACCAGCGGACCCCACAGATACGCAGTATTTT.

This clonotype has only a few counts. The chain joins TRBV15 to TRBJ2-5; D not resolved. Looked up from germline, CDR1 is LNHNV and CDR2 is YYDKDF (reference sequence). This CDR3 has 14 residues. The V end lost 2 bases, the J end lost 2 bases, and 9 bases lay between the germline ends. CDR3 loop: CATSRYNLQETQYF. CDR3 DNA sequence: TGTGCCACCAGCAGATATAACCTGCAAGAGACCCAGTACTTC.

A few counts support this clonotype. The rearrangement joins TRBV4-2 to TRBJ1-5, with D possibly matching TRBD1 (5 bases). Per the germline V gene, CDR1 is LGHNA and CDR2 is YNFKEQ. The germline V and J ends were trimmed by 0 bases and 4 bases, with 7 bases remaining between them. The CDR3 consists of 14 residues. DNA for the CDR3: TGTGCCAGCAGCCAAGAATCAGGGAATCAGCCCCAGCATTTT. This sequence encodes CASSQESGNQPQHF.

This clonotype showed up many times. The V and J genes are TRBV20-1 and TRBJ2-3; 9 bases match TRBD1. The V gene end was trimmed by 6 bases and the J gene end by 2 bases; junction bases not matched to a gene: 9. The CDR3 contains 15 residues. From germline, CDR1 is DFQATT and CDR2 SNEGSKA (reference sequence). CDR3 protein: CSAWDRATATDTQYF. CDR3 nucleotide sequence: TGCAGTGCCTGGGACAGGGCCACCGCCACAGATACGCAGTATTTT.

A few counts support this clonotype. CDR3 sequence reads: CATSRSGLADTGELFF. The CDR3 nucleotides are TGTGCCACCAGCAGAAGTGGTCTAGCGGACACCGGGGAGCTGTTTTTT. V and J are TRBV15 and TRBJ2-2, with 7 positions matching TRBD2. This CDR3 spans 16 amino acids. Germline V gene sequence: CDR1 LNHNV, CDR2 YYDKDF (reference sequence). V gave up 2 bases and J gave up 3 bases; unmatched junction bases: 6.

There are many counts of this clonotype. The chain recombines TRBV12-3 or TRBV12-4 with TRBJ2-1; D perhaps matches TRBD1 (6 bases). V gave up 6 bases and J gave up 6 bases, with 9 bases separating them. CDR3 length: 12 amino acids. CDR3 DNA: TGTGCCAGCAGCGAAGGGGGCAATGAGCAGTTCTTC. Protein sequence: CASSEGGNEQFF.

This chain connects TRBV7-9 to TRBJ2-5; the D gene is possibly TRBD1 (6 bases). The CDR3 length is 18 residues. V was trimmed by 3 bases and J by 5 bases, leaving 25 bases between them. Germline CDR1 and CDR2: SEHNR and FQNEAQ (reference sequence). CDR3 sequence: CASSFFLQQGPSTETQYF. The CDR3 DNA is TGTGCCAGCAGCTTCTTCCTGCAACAGGGTCCAAGTACCGAGACCCAGTACTTC.

This clonotype was seen many times. The rearrangement uses TRBV20-1 and TRBJ2-5; D is uncertain. CDR3 length: 13 amino acids. Trimming left V 5 bases short and J 5 bases short, with 15 bases between. Per germline, CDR1 DFQATT and CDR2 SNEGSKA (reference sequence). CDR3 sequence (DNA): TGCAGTGCTCGGGCGGCTGGGTATGAGACCCAGTACTTC. Translated: CSARAAGYETQYF.

Ten or more counts support this clonotype. The chain recombines TRBV11-2 with TRBJ2-5; D ambiguous. The CDR3 contains 15 residues. Germline CDR1 SGHAT, CDR2 FQNNGV. V lost 5 bases and J lost 4, with 17 bases in between. The CDR3 DNA reads TGTGCCAGCAGCCAGCTGGGGTCGTATGGAGAGACCCAGTACTTC. Translation gives CASSQLGSYGETQYF.

This clonotype occurred a few times. The chain employs TRBV3-1 and TRBJ1-2; D gene ambiguous. Germline CDR1 reads LGHDT; CDR2 reads YNNKEL (reference sequence). The CDR3 consists of 14 residues. V was pared by 4 bases and J by 2 bases, with 11 bases between. The CDR3 DNA is TGTGCCAGCAGCCTTGATGGAGAGAACTATGGCTACACCTTC. It encodes CASSLDGENYGYTF.

This clonotype was observed many times. This chain connects TRBV29-1 to TRBJ1-4; a possible D gene is TRBD1 (5 bases). Germline lookup yields CDR1 SQVTM and CDR2 ANQGSEA. The CDR3 is 15 amino acids. Deletions cut 0 bases from V and 5 bases from J, with 13 bases between. CDR3: CSVEDRTNKNEKLFF. The CDR3, as DNA: TGCAGCGTTGAAGATCGGACAAATAAAAATGAAAAACTGTTTTTT.

This chain connects TRBV5-1 to TRBJ2-2; D gene uncertain. CDR3 length: 13 residues. V was trimmed by 3 bases and J by 4 bases, leaving 7 bases between them. Looked up from germline, CDR1 is SGHRS and CDR2 is YFSETQ. CDR3 nucleotide sequence: TGCGCCAGCAGCTCTCAGAGCACCGGGGAGCTGTTTTTT. Encoded protein: CASSSQSTGELFF.

This clonotype was detected ten times or more. The chain combines TRBV7-6 with TRBJ2-7; 7 bases fit TRBD1. The germline gives CDR1 SGHVS, CDR2 FNYEAQ. With V trimmed by 0 bases and J by 4 bases, 3 bases remained unmatched. This CDR3 is built from 14 residues. The CDR3 DNA sequence: TGTGCCAGCAGCTTAGCAGGGGGCGGTTACGAGCAGTACTTC. Its translation: CASSLAGGGYEQYF.

This clonotype was observed a handful of times. The chain has TRBV27 and TRBJ2-5; 12 bases fit TRBD2. This CDR3 contains 19 residues. Germline V gene sequence: CDR1 MNHEY, CDR2 SMNVEV (reference sequence). The trim removed 0 bases at V and 0 bases at J, leaving 8 bases unmatched. The CDR3 coding sequence is TGTGCCAGCAGTTTATCCCCACTAGCGGGGGGCCCGTACCAAGAGACCCAGTACTTC. It is translated as CASSLSPLAGGPYQETQYF.